This is a list of T cell receptor beta chains from one sample in a study of blood T cells in healthy people across ages. In TCRdb, the 5' RACE reads were re-called with MiXCR into one record per CDR3 protein. Of almost 800,000 distinct CDR3 sequences listed, 55% to 70% are singletons. Sequencing input: blood. These receptors all stem from a young man in good health. Each CDR3 is given with its conserved first and last residue. D genes are given only for firm matches. Clone size appears in some rows only: once, few, many, or a class for an expanded clone.

j_gene: TRBJ2-5; abundance: few; d_gene: -; v_gene: TRBV29-1; CDR3nt: TGCAGCGTTAAAAGGACACCTAATATGCGAGAGACCCAGTACTTC; CDR3aa: CSVKRTPNMRETQYF
j_gene: TRBJ2-1; abundance: few; d_gene: -; v_gene: TRBV24-1; CDR3nt: TGTGCCACGGGGCTCTACAATGAGCAGTTCTTC; CDR3aa: CATGLYNEQFF
j_gene: TRBJ2-1; abundance: many; d_gene: -; v_gene: TRBV6-2/TRBV6-3; CDR3nt: TGTGCCAGCAGTTGGTCCGGCGGGGAGCAGTTCTTC; CDR3aa: CASSWSGGEQFF
j_gene: TRBJ2-1; abundance: few; d_gene: TRBD2; v_gene: TRBV12-3/TRBV12-4; CDR3nt: TGTGCCAGCACCCCGGGGGGAGGGTACAATGAGCAGTTCTTC; CDR3aa: CASTPGGGYNEQFF
j_gene: TRBJ2-7; abundance: few; d_gene: TRBD2; v_gene: TRBV27; CDR3nt: TGTGCCAGCAGTTCCGGTCTAGCGGAAAATTCCTACGAGCAGTACTTC; CDR3aa: CASSSGLAENSYEQYF
j_gene: TRBJ2-7; abundance: many; d_gene: TRBD2; v_gene: TRBV7-2; CDR3nt: TGTGCCAGCAGCCGCACCTGGGAGGGCCTTGAGAACGAGCAGTACTTC; CDR3aa: CASSRTWEGLENEQYF
j_gene: TRBJ1-1; abundance: -; d_gene: -; v_gene: TRBV11-2; CDR3nt: TGTGCCAGCAGCTTCCAGCGGGCCACTGAAGCTTTCTTT; CDR3aa: CASSFQRATEAFF
j_gene: TRBJ2-3; abundance: many; d_gene: TRBD2; v_gene: TRBV3-1; CDR3nt: TGTGCCAGCAGCCACCTCGTAGCGGGAGATAGCACAGATACGCAGTATTTT; CDR3aa: CASSHLVAGDSTDTQYF
j_gene: TRBJ2-3; abundance: -; d_gene: TRBD2; v_gene: TRBV7-9; CDR3nt: TGTGCCAGCAGCTTAAGGACTAGCGGGAGGGCCGGTACGCAGTATTTT; CDR3aa: CASSLRTSGRAGTQYF
j_gene: TRBJ2-7; abundance: -; d_gene: TRBD1; v_gene: TRBV29-1; CDR3nt: TGCAGCGTTGTTAGGACAGGGAACGAGCAGTACTTC; CDR3aa: CSVVRTGNEQYF
j_gene: TRBJ2-4; abundance: few; d_gene: -; v_gene: TRBV15; CDR3nt: TGTGCCACCAGCCGTAGGAGTTCCAAAAACATTCAGTACTTC; CDR3aa: CATSRRSSKNIQYF
j_gene: TRBJ2-1; abundance: -; d_gene: TRBD1; v_gene: TRBV5-1; CDR3nt: TGCGCCAGCAGCTTAAGGCTAGCAGGGGGAATCTCCTACAATGAGCAGTTCTTC; CDR3aa: CASSLRLAGGISYNEQFF
j_gene: TRBJ2-1; abundance: -; d_gene: -; v_gene: TRBV6-1; CDR3nt: TGTGCCAGCAAAGTGAAGAGGGACAACTCCTACAATGAGCAGTTCTTC; CDR3aa: CASKVKRDNSYNEQFF
j_gene: TRBJ2-7; abundance: -; d_gene: -; v_gene: TRBV7-9; CDR3nt: TGTGCCAGCAGCTTGTGGAAGGGACGGCAGGTATACGAGCAGTACTTC; CDR3aa: CASSLWKGRQVYEQYF
j_gene: TRBJ2-7; abundance: -; d_gene: -; v_gene: TRBV6-6; CDR3nt: TGTGCCAGCAGTTACTCCGCTCGGGGTTTCGGCGAGCAGTACTTC; CDR3aa: CASSYSARGFGEQYF
j_gene: TRBJ1-4; abundance: -; d_gene: TRBD1; v_gene: TRBV29-1; CDR3nt: TGCAGCGTTAACAGGGGGGTCGATGAAAAACTGTTTTTT; CDR3aa: CSVNRGVDEKLFF
j_gene: TRBJ1-3; abundance: once; d_gene: -; v_gene: TRBV10-3; CDR3nt: TGTGCCATCAGTGATTGGGCGATCTCTGGAAACACCATATATTTT; CDR3aa: CAISDWAISGNTIYF
j_gene: TRBJ2-2; abundance: -; d_gene: -; v_gene: TRBV2; CDR3nt: TGTGCCATCAGTGGGACCAGAGACGGCCCCGGGGAGCTGTTTTTT; CDR3aa: CAISGTRDGPGELFF
j_gene: TRBJ2-5; abundance: -; d_gene: -; v_gene: TRBV29-1; CDR3nt: TGCAGCGCAGGAGGTGAGCAGTACTTC; CDR3aa: CSAGGEQYF
j_gene: TRBJ2-7; abundance: -; d_gene: -; v_gene: TRBV7-9; CDR3nt: TGTGCCAGCAGCTTCGACAGAAGGAGCTCCTACGAGCAGTACTTC; CDR3aa: CASSFDRRSSYEQYF
j_gene: TRBJ2-7; abundance: -; d_gene: TRBD1; v_gene: TRBV6-2/TRBV6-3; CDR3nt: TGTGCCAGCTCGAATCGGGACAGGGACAAGCAGTACTTC; CDR3aa: CASSNRDRDKQYF
j_gene: TRBJ1-2; abundance: -; d_gene: -; v_gene: TRBV30; CDR3nt: TGTGCCTGGAGTGTATTGGGCTCCTGGTACACCTTC; CDR3aa: CAWSVLGSWYTF
j_gene: TRBJ1-4; abundance: once; d_gene: -; v_gene: TRBV29-1; CDR3nt: TGCAGCGTAGGTACACCTAATGAAAAACTGTTTTTT; CDR3aa: CSVGTPNEKLFF
j_gene: TRBJ2-3; abundance: -; d_gene: TRBD1; v_gene: TRBV12-3/TRBV12-4; CDR3nt: TGTGCCAGCAGTCCATACATGGGGACAGGGGTCACAGATACGCAGTATTTT; CDR3aa: CASSPYMGTGVTDTQYF
j_gene: TRBJ2-2; abundance: -; d_gene: TRBD2; v_gene: TRBV29-1; CDR3nt: TGCAGCGTTGATCTAGCGGGCACCGGGGAGCTGTTTTTT; CDR3aa: CSVDLAGTGELFF
j_gene: TRBJ2-1; abundance: -; d_gene: -; v_gene: TRBV9; CDR3nt: TGTGCCAGCAGCTCCCGGCCTGGTGAGCAGTTCTTC; CDR3aa: CASSSRPGEQFF
j_gene: TRBJ2-2; abundance: -; d_gene: -; v_gene: TRBV5-1; CDR3nt: TGCGCCAGCAGCTTAGCAGGGGTAAAAGCCGGGGAGCTGTTTTTT; CDR3aa: CASSLAGVKAGELFF
j_gene: TRBJ2-3; abundance: -; d_gene: -; v_gene: TRBV3-1; CDR3nt: TGTGCCAGCAGCCAAGGGGTAGTCCTCACAGATACGCAGTATTTT; CDR3aa: CASSQGVVLTDTQYF
j_gene: TRBJ2-1; abundance: once; d_gene: -; v_gene: TRBV7-9; CDR3nt: TGTGCCAGCAGCTCGTTTAGCCTAGCTGATGAGCAGTTCTTC; CDR3aa: CASSSFSLADEQFF
j_gene: TRBJ2-3; abundance: -; d_gene: -; v_gene: TRBV5-5; CDR3nt: TGTGCCAGCAGCCTTCCTAGCCGCGGCTATACGCAGTATTTT; CDR3aa: CASSLPSRGYTQYF
j_gene: TRBJ1-5; abundance: -; d_gene: TRBD1; v_gene: TRBV12-3/TRBV12-4; CDR3nt: TGTGCCAGCAGTGTTCTCAGACAGGGCTCCTATAGCAATCAGCCCCAGCATTTT; CDR3aa: CASSVLRQGSYSNQPQHF
j_gene: TRBJ1-3; abundance: -; d_gene: -; v_gene: TRBV3-1; CDR3nt: TGTGCCAGCAGCCAAGAGAGGACACGTGCCTATGAGGGGAACACCATATATTTT; CDR3aa: CASSQERTRAYEGNTIYF
j_gene: TRBJ2-7; abundance: -; d_gene: -; v_gene: TRBV4-3; CDR3nt: TGCGCCAGCAGCCGCACTTGGGGAAGTTCCTACGAGCAGTACTTC; CDR3aa: CASSRTWGSSYEQYF
j_gene: TRBJ2-4; abundance: -; d_gene: -; v_gene: TRBV5-8; CDR3nt: TGTGCCAGCAGCTTCAAGACGGCTCTGGGGGAGCAGTACTTC; CDR3aa: CASSFKTALGEQYF
j_gene: TRBJ2-3; abundance: -; d_gene: TRBD2; v_gene: TRBV20-1; CDR3nt: TGTGCCACTAGCGTCGTAGCAGATACGCAGTATTTT; CDR3aa: CATSVVADTQYF
j_gene: TRBJ2-5; abundance: -; d_gene: -; v_gene: TRBV2; CDR3nt: TGTGCCAGCAGTGGGGGTCTAGGAATACAAGAGACCCAGTACTTC; CDR3aa: CASSGGLGIQETQYF
j_gene: TRBJ2-7; abundance: few; d_gene: TRBD1; v_gene: TRBV7-6; CDR3nt: TGTGCCAGCAAGAGACAGGGTTCCTACGAGCAGTACTTC; CDR3aa: CASKRQGSYEQYF
j_gene: TRBJ2-1; abundance: -; d_gene: -; v_gene: TRBV15; CDR3nt: TGTGCCACCAGCGGGGGGACAAGGCGGACATCGCGAAATGAGCAGTTCTTC; CDR3aa: CATSGGTRRTSRNEQFF
j_gene: TRBJ2-1; abundance: few; d_gene: -; v_gene: TRBV6-6; CDR3nt: TGTGCCAGCAGTTACTCCGAGGCCCCCTACAATGAGCAGTTCTTC; CDR3aa: CASSYSEAPYNEQFF
j_gene: TRBJ1-4; abundance: -; d_gene: -; v_gene: TRBV4-2; CDR3nt: TGTGCCAGCAGCCAAGAAGGCGGGCTCACTAATGAAAAACTGTTTTTT; CDR3aa: CASSQEGGLTNEKLFF
j_gene: TRBJ2-5; abundance: -; d_gene: TRBD2; v_gene: TRBV24-1; CDR3nt: TGTGCCACCAGTCAGACTAGCGGGGGTCGGAATGAGCAGTACTTC; CDR3aa: CATSQTSGGRNEQYF
j_gene: TRBJ2-1; abundance: -; d_gene: TRBD2; v_gene: TRBV29-1; CDR3nt: TGCAGCGTTGAAACTAGCGGGAGTAATGAGCAGTTCTTC; CDR3aa: CSVETSGSNEQFF
j_gene: TRBJ2-5; abundance: -; d_gene: TRBD1; v_gene: TRBV10-3; CDR3nt: TGTGCCATCAGTGACCCGGACAGGGGGCCTGGGACCCAGTACTTC; CDR3aa: CAISDPDRGPGTQYF
j_gene: TRBJ1-1; abundance: -; d_gene: -; v_gene: TRBV18; CDR3nt: TGTGCCAGCACGATCTCGGCAGGGAAGGCGAACACTGAAGCTTTCTTT; CDR3aa: CASTISAGKANTEAFF
j_gene: TRBJ2-5; abundance: many; d_gene: -; v_gene: TRBV7-2; CDR3nt: TGTGCCAGCAGCTCCTCCGGAACCCAAGAGACCCAGTACTTC; CDR3aa: CASSSSGTQETQYF
j_gene: TRBJ2-2; abundance: -; d_gene: -; v_gene: TRBV7-2; CDR3nt: TGTGCCAGCAGCCCAGACAGAAACACCGGGGAGCTGTTTTTT; CDR3aa: CASSPDRNTGELFF
j_gene: TRBJ2-5; abundance: -; d_gene: -; v_gene: TRBV20-1; CDR3nt: TGCAGTGCTAGAGAGGCAGCCAGGGAGACCCAGTACTTC; CDR3aa: CSAREAARETQYF
j_gene: TRBJ2-7; abundance: -; d_gene: -; v_gene: TRBV5-1; CDR3nt: TGCGCCAGCAGCTTGGGGCCAGGGGAGTCCTACGAGCAGTACTTC; CDR3aa: CASSLGPGESYEQYF
j_gene: TRBJ2-3; abundance: -; d_gene: TRBD2; v_gene: TRBV28; CDR3nt: TGTGCCAGCAGTTCTAGCGGGAGGGCAGATACGCAGTATTTT; CDR3aa: CASSSSGRADTQYF
j_gene: TRBJ1-2; abundance: few; d_gene: TRBD1; v_gene: TRBV12-3/TRBV12-4; CDR3nt: TGTGCCAGCACCCCTAGGACAGGCTACAGTTGCACCTTC; CDR3aa: CASTPRTGYSCTF
j_gene: TRBJ2-7; abundance: -; d_gene: -; v_gene: TRBV4-3; CDR3nt: TGCGCCAGCAGCCAAGAAATCATAGACTCCCCCTACGAGCAGTACTTC; CDR3aa: CASSQEIIDSPYEQYF
j_gene: TRBJ1-1; abundance: -; d_gene: TRBD1; v_gene: TRBV9; CDR3nt: TGTGCCAGCAGCTTAAAGACAGGGAAAGACTCTGAAGCTTTCTTT; CDR3aa: CASSLKTGKDSEAFF
j_gene: TRBJ1-6; abundance: few; d_gene: -; v_gene: TRBV29-1; CDR3nt: TGCAGCGCTGCCAGCTCCTATAATTCACCCCTCCACTTT; CDR3aa: CSAASSYNSPLHF
j_gene: TRBJ1-2; abundance: -; d_gene: -; v_gene: TRBV28; CDR3nt: TGTGCCAGCGAGACCCAGGGCGGGTACACCTTC; CDR3aa: CASETQGGYTF
j_gene: TRBJ2-5; abundance: few; d_gene: TRBD1; v_gene: TRBV4-3; CDR3nt: TGCGCCAGCAGCCAACCGGGACAGCCGTACCAAGAGACCCAGTACTTC; CDR3aa: CASSQPGQPYQETQYF
j_gene: TRBJ2-7; abundance: -; d_gene: -; v_gene: TRBV7-9; CDR3nt: TGTGCCAGCAGTCACGGGACGGGCGACGTGAATTTAATCTACGAGCAGTACTTC; CDR3aa: CASSHGTGDVNLIYEQYF
j_gene: TRBJ2-1; abundance: -; d_gene: -; v_gene: TRBV29-1; CDR3nt: TGCAGCGCCACGGAGAGCTCCTGCAATGAGCAGTTCTTC; CDR3aa: CSATESSCNEQFF
j_gene: TRBJ2-7; abundance: -; d_gene: -; v_gene: TRBV7-3; CDR3nt: TGTGCCAGCAGCTTAGAGACGGGCGGCTCCTACGAGCAGTACTTC; CDR3aa: CASSLETGGSYEQYF
j_gene: TRBJ2-7; abundance: few; d_gene: -; v_gene: TRBV6-6; CDR3nt: TGTGCCAGCAGTCATACAGCCTACGAGCAGTACTTC; CDR3aa: CASSHTAYEQYF